By share, the clone carrying this T cell receptor beta chain ranks as large. Its cognate antigen is unknown. TRBV12-4/TRBJ1-2 clonotypes were amplified with adaptor-ligated barcode primers. TCRdb used MiXCR to reprocess the multiplex PCR reads, holding one entry per CDR3 protein. The table has under 1,500 distinct CDR3 sequences, around 25% seen once. Findings and caveats of the study: In terms of TCR gene usage, tumor memory CD4+ T cells clustered together with blood and lymph node memory CD4+ cells, as well as with lymph node naive CD4+ cells. Tumor Treg TCRs overlapped most with tumor naive CD4+ cells.

The V and J ends lost 7 bases and 3 bases, in that order; junction bases with no gene match: 6. The CDR3 is 14 amino acids. Tregs were sorted as CD4+CD25+CD127-/low cells. The TCR originated in a female donor with breast cancer. Sequencing was carried out using tumor-infiltrating Tregs sorted from the breast tumor. The chain carries TRBV12-3 or TRBV12-4 and TRBJ1-2; TRBD1 matches 9 bases. CDR3 protein: CASTSGQGYYGYTF. In DNA form, the CDR3 reads TGTGCCAGCACCTCGGGACAGGGCTACTATGGCTACACCTTC.